Below, 17 T cell receptor beta chains from the same sample are listed, as sequenced in a study of OX40 agonist ivuxolimab in advanced cancers. Repertoires were generated with immunoSEQ multiplex PCR, while TCRdb's copy carries only in-frame clones and drops some. The sample includes more than 60,000 clones, approximately 84% of them seen just once. The material was CD4+ or CD8+ T cells sorted from blood, obtained in a trial of the OX40 agonist ivuxolimab. The origin of the receptors is an adult with an advanced solid tumor such as melanoma, head and neck, liver or kidney cancer.

The rearrangement links TRBV5-4 to TRBJ2-7; 8 nucleotides align to TRBD1. The CDR3 loop spans 14 amino acids. The germline gives CDR1 SGHNT, CDR2 YYREEE (reference sequence). Losses at the gene ends were 0 bases for V and 4 bases for J; bases not matched to a gene: 3. The CDR3 loop reads CASSLGTGLYEQYF. In DNA, the CDR3 is TGTGCCAGCAGCTTGGGGACAGGGTTGTACGAGCAGTACTTC.

The chain joins TRBV14 to TRBJ1-4, with D unclear. This CDR3 has 16 residues. The V and J ends lost 2 bases and 0 bases respectively, with 10 bases between them. Germline V gene data show CDR1 as SGHDN and CDR2 as FVKESK. CDR3 coding DNA: TGTGCCAGCAGCCAATGGGCCGGGGCAACTAATGAAAAACTGTTTTTT. It yields the protein CASSQWAGATNEKLFF.

The V gene is TRBV19, the J gene TRBJ1-2; weak D call: TRBD1 (5 bases). The germline gives CDR1 LNHDA, CDR2 SQIVND (reference sequence). This CDR3 region has 15 residues. The V and J ends lost 3 bases and 4 bases respectively, with 15 bases between them. The CDR3 reads CASSISPQGSYGYTF. In nucleotides, the CDR3 is TGTGCCAGTAGTATCTCGCCCCAGGGAAGCTATGGCTACACCTTC.

The rearrangement uses TRBV2 and TRBJ2-3; D possibly corresponds to TRBD2 (6 bases). V dropped 10 bases and J dropped 2 bases, with 19 bases sitting between them. Per germline, CDR1 SNHLY and CDR2 FYNNEI. The CDR3 has 15 amino acids. The CDR3, as DNA: TGTGCCACCAAAGCCCGACTAGGGCCCACAGATACGCAGTATTTT. Protein product: CATKARLGPTDTQYF.

The chain couples TRBV1 to TRBJ1-1. TRBV1 is described as a pseudogene. CDR3 length: 13 residues. CDR3 DNA: TGCACCAGCAGCCCCCATGGAAGGGCTGAAGCTTTCTTT. Its translation is CTSSPHGRAEAFF.

The rearrangement links TRBV18 to TRBJ2-5, with D perhaps TRBD1 or TRBD2 (5 bases each). The V gene's germline CDR1 is KGHSH and CDR2 LQKENI. Trimming removed 3 bases from V and 0 bases from J, with 5 bases in between. This CDR3 is 13 amino acids long. In nucleotides, the CDR3 is TGTGCCAGCTCACCGGGACACCAAGAGACCCAGTACTTC. Amino acids: CASSPGHQETQYF.

V is TRBV4-3 and J is TRBJ1-2, with a possible D match to TRBD1 (6 bases). V was pared by 1 base and J by 3 bases, with 9 bases between. The CDR3 contains 14 residues. Germline assignment: CDR1 LGHNA and CDR2 YSLEER. CDR3 residues: CASSQGAGDYGYTF. CDR3 nucleotides: TGCGCCAGCAGCCAAGGGGCAGGGGACTATGGCTACACCTTC.

The genes are TRBV27 and TRBJ1-4; D perhaps matches TRBD1 (6 bases). This CDR3 has 15 amino acids. V lost 7 bases and J lost 8, with 20 bases in between. The germline V gene encodes CDR1 MNHEY and CDR2 SMNVEV (reference sequence). CDR3 sequence: CASTPLGGRKEKLFF. The CDR3 DNA follows: TGTGCCAGCACCCCCCTCGGGGGGCGTAAAGAAAAACTGTTTTTT.

This clone occurred a few times. V usage is TRBV5-6 and J usage is TRBJ1-1; D not resolved. The CDR3 extends over 13 amino acids. In germline, CDR1 is SGHDT, CDR2 YYEEEE. Trimming removed 5 bases from V and 1 base from J, with 9 bases in between. The CDR3 loop reads CASSFGPNTEAFF. The CDR3 DNA sequence: TGTGCCAGCAGTTTCGGACCGAACACTGAAGCTTTCTTT.

This chain joins TRBV5-1 and TRBJ1-1; no definite D call. The CDR3 consists of 13 residues. The V end was cut by 5 bases, the J end by 1 base, with 9 bases between. Germline V gene sequence: CDR1 SGHRS, CDR2 YFSETQ. The CDR3, as DNA: TGCGCCAGCAGGCCAGGTGGGAACACTGAAGCTTTCTTT. Its protein is CASRPGGNTEAFF.

V is TRBV5-8 and J is TRBJ2-1, with TRBD2 matching 8 bases. This CDR3 contains 15 residues. Germline loops: CDR1 SGHTS, CDR2 YDEGEE. The V and J ends lost 0 bases and 9 bases, in that order; junction bases with no gene match: 8. The chain's CDR3 is CASSLVAGPSIEQFF. The CDR3 DNA follows: TGTGCCAGCAGCTTGGTAGCGGGGCCCAGTATTGAGCAGTTCTTC.

This chain uses TRBV7-9 with TRBJ1-1; 11 bases are a match to TRBD1. The CDR3 is 15 amino acids. Per the germline V gene, CDR1 is SEHNR and CDR2 is FQNEAQ (reference sequence). V was pared by 5 bases and J by 6 bases, with 8 bases of the junction left unmatched. For the CDR3, the DNA is TGTGCCAGCAGCCGGACAGGGGGCCTGTGGGCTGAAGCTTTCTTT. It is translated as CASSRTGGLWAEAFF.

The gene calls are TRBV18 and TRBJ1-2; D is possibly TRBD1 (5 bases). Germline assignment: CDR1 KGHSH and CDR2 LQKENI. This CDR3 contains 13 residues. Trimming left V 2 bases short and J 8 bases short, with 12 bases between. The CDR3 DNA is TGTGCCAGCTCACCAGGGGGTGAGGGAGGCTACACCTTC. It translates to CASSPGGEGGYTF. Full variable domain (outside the CDR3, taken from reference TRBV18 and TRBJ1-2): NAGVMQNPRHLVRRRGQEARLRCSPMKGHSHVYWYRQLPEEGLKFMVYLQKENIIDESGMPKERFSAEFPKEGPSILRIQQVVRGDSAAYFCASSPGGEGGYTFGSGTRLTVV.

This chain connects TRBV10-1 to TRBJ2-2; TRBD1 is a possible D gene (7 bases). The CDR3 loop spans 18 amino acids. Trimming removed 10 bases from V and 0 bases from J, with 24 bases in between. The V gene's germline CDR1 is WNHNN and CDR2 SYGVQD (reference sequence). Written as DNA, the CDR3 is TGCGCCAAACATCACAGGGGTGGAGGGAGTTCGAACACCGGGGAGCTGTTTTTT. Translated: CAKHHRGGGSSNTGELFF.

In DNA, the CDR3 is TGTGCCAGCAGCTTGGCCAGGGAGGGAGGAGGCACAGATACGCAGTATTTT. This translates into CASSLAREGGGTDTQYF. The chain has TRBV5-6 and TRBJ2-3; 7 bases map to TRBD2. CDR1 SGHDT and CDR2 YYEEEE come from the germline V gene. The CDR3 loop spans 17 amino acids. V gave up 0 bases and J gave up 1 base; unmatched junction bases: 8.

This sequence joins TRBV21-1 and TRBJ2-4. TRBV21-1 constitutes a pseudogene. The CDR3 is 12 residues long. CDR3 coding DNA: TGTGCCAGCAGCAAAACGTGGGACATTCAGTACTTC. This sequence encodes CASSKTWDIQYF.

V usage is TRBV29-1 and J usage is TRBJ2-7, with D unresolved. The V and J ends lost 4 bases and 5 bases respectively, with 12 bases between them. Per germline, CDR1 SQVTM and CDR2 ANQGSEA. The CDR3 contains 12 residues. The CDR3 sequence is CSVGHQEHEQYF. In DNA form, the CDR3 reads TGCAGCGTTGGACACCAAGAGCACGAGCAGTACTTC.